This T cell receptor (beta chain) was identified in a study of control samples from healthy donors and cancer patients. Generated by immunoSEQ multiplex PCR, the TCRdb table keeps only in-frame clones and is missing some. This table holds 96,000 or so clones, 90% to 95% found once. The CDR3 spans 13 residues. V lost 6 bases and J 1 base, leaving 9 bases between the germline ends. The V call is TRBV12-3 or TRBV12-4, the J call TRBJ2-5, with D perhaps TRBD1 (6 bases). Sequenced input: blood. The sequence derives from a man aged 18 to 35 in good health. The CDR3 coding sequence is TGTGCCAGCAGAATGGACAGCCAAGAGACCCAGTACTTC. This translates into CASRMDSQETQYF.